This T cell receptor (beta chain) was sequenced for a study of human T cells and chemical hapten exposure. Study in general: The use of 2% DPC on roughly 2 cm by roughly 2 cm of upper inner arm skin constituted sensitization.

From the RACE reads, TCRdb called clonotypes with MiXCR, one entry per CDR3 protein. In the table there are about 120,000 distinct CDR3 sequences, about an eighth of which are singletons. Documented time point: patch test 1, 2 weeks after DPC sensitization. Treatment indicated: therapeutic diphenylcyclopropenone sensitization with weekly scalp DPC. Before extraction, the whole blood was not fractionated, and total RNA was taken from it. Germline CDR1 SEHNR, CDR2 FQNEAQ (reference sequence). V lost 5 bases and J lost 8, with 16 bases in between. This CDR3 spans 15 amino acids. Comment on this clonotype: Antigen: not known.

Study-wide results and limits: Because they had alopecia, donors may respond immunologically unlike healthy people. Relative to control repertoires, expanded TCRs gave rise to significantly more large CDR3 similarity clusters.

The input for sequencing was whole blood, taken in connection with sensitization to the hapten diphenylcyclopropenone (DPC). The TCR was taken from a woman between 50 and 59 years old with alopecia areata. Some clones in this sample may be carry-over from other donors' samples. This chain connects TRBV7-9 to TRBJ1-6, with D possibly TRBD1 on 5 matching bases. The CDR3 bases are TGTGCCAGCAGCCTAAGGACGGAGGGGTATTCACCCCTCCACTTT. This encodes CASSLRTEGYSPLHF.